This T cell receptor beta chain came from a study of early stage breast cancer tumors. About the study: Under 10 ER+/PR+/HER2- tumors were invasive ductal; four were invasive lobular. Around 10-fold was the mean read coverage per sample.

General study findings and limits: Bulk DNA sequencing of unsorted cells missed chain pairing and markers.

Data came from immunoSEQ multiplex PCR; TCRdb stores just in-frame clones and leaves some out. The sample yields around 28,000 clones, 72% seen once. The table lists this clone with a count of one. The antigen remains undetermined. The CDR3 sequence is 17 residues long. Germline loops: CDR1 MNHEY, CDR2 SMNVEV (reference sequence). V lost 2 bases, J lost 2 bases, and 10 bases stayed unmatched. The receptor's source is a person aged 45-65 years with breast cancer. Material: blood. The V gene is TRBV27, the J gene TRBJ2-7, with 9 bases that match TRBD2. DNA for the CDR3: TGTGCCAGCAGTTTACGGACTGCGGGAGGGAGGGCCTACGAGCAGTACTTC. Its translation is CASSLRTAGGRAYEQYF.